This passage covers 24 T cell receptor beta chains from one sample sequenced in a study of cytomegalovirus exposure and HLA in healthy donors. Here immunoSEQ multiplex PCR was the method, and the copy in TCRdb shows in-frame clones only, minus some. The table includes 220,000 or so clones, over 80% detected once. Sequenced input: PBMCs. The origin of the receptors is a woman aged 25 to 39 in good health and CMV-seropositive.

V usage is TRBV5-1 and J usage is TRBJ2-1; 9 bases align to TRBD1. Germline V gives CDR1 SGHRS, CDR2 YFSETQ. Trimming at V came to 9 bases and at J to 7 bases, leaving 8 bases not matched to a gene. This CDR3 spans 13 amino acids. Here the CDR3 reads CANPRQGVNEQFF. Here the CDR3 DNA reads TGCGCCAACCCCAGACAGGGGGTGAATGAGCAGTTCTTC. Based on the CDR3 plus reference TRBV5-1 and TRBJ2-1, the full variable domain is KAGVTQTPRYLIKTRGQQVTLSCSPISGHRSVSWYQQTPGQGLQFLFEYFSETQRNKGNFPGRFSGRQFSNSRSEMNVSTLELGDSALYLCANPRQGVNEQFFGPGTRLTVL.

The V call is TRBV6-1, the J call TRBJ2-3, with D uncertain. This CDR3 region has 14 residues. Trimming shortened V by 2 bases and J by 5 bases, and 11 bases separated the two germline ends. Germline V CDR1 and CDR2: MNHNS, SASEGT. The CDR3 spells CASSELELRDTQYF. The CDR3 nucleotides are TGTGCCAGCAGTGAATTGGAGTTGAGAGATACGCAGTATTTT.

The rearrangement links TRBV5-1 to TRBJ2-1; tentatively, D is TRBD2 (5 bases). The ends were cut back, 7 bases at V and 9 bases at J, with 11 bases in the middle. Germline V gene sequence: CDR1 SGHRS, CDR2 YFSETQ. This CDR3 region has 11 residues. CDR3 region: CASGGGSEQFF. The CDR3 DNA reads TGCGCCAGCGGTGGAGGTAGTGAGCAGTTCTTC.

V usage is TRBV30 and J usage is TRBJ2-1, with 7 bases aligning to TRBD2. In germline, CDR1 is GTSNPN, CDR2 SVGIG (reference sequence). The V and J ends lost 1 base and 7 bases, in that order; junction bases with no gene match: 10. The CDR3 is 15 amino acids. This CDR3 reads CAWSGGTTSGNEQFF. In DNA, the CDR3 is TGTGCCTGGAGTGGGGGGACTACCTCTGGGAATGAGCAGTTCTTC.

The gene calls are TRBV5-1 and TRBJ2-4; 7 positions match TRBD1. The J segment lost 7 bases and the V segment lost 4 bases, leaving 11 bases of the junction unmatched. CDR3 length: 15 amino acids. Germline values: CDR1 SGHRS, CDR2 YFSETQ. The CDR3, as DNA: TGCGCCAGCAGCGCCTCCGGGACAGAGGGGAACATTCAGTACTTC. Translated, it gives CASSASGTEGNIQYF.

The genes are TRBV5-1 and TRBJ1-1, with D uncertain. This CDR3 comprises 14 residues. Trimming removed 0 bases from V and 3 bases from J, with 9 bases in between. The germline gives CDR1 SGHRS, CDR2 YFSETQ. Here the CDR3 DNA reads TGCGCCAGCAGCTTGGAGAGAGGCTACACTGAAGCTTTCTTT. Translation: CASSLERGYTEAFF.

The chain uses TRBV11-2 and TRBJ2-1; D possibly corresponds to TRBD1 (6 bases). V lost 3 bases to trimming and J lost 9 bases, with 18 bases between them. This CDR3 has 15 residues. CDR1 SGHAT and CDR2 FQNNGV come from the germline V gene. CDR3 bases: TGTGCCAGCAGCTTCATCAGGACAGTATCTGGTGAGCAGTTCTTC. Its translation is CASSFIRTVSGEQFF.

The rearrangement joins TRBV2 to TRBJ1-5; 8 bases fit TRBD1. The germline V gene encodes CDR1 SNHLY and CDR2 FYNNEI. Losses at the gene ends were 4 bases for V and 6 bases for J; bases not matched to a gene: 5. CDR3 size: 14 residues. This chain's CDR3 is CASSVQGAVQPQHF. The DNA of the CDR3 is TGTGCCAGCAGTGTTCAGGGGGCTGTTCAGCCCCAGCATTTT.

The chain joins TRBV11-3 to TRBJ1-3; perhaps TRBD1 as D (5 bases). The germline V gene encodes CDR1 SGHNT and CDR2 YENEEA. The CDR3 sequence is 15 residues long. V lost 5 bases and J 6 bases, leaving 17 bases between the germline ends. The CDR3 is CASSLRQGSENTIYF. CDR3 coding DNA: TGTGCCAGCAGCCTAAGGCAGGGATCGGAAAACACCATATATTTT.

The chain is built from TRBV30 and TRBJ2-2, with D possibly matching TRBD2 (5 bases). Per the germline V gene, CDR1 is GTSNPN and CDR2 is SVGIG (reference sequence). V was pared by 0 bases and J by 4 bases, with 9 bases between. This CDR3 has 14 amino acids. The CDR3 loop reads CAWSVLAVTGELFF. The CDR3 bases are TGTGCCTGGAGTGTCCTAGCAGTCACCGGGGAGCTGTTTTTT.

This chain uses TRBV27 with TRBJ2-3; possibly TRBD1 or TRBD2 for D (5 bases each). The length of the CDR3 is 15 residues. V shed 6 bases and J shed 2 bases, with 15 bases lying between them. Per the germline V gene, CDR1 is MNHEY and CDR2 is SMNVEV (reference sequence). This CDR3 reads CASRMRGYATDTQYF. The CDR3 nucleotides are TGTGCCAGCAGGATGAGGGGATACGCCACAGATACGCAGTATTTT.

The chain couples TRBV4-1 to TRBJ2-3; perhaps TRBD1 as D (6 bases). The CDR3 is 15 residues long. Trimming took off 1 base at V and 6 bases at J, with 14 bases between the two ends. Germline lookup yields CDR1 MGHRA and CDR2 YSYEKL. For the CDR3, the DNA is TGCGCCAGCAGCCAAGGGTCTGCAGGGGTGGATACGCAGTATTTT. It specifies CASSQGSAGVDTQYF.

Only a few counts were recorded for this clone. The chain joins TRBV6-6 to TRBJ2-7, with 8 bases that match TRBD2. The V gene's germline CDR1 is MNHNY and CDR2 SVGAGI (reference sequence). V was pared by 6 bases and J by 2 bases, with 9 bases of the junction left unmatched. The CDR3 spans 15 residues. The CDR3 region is CASSDSSGKPYEQYF. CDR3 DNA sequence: TGTGCCAGCAGCGATAGTAGCGGGAAGCCCTACGAGCAGTACTTC.

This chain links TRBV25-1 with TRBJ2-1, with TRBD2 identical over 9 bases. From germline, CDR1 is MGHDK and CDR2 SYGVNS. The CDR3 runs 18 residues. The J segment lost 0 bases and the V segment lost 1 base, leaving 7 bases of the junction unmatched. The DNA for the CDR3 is TGTGCCAGCAGTGAATCTTTGACTAGCGGAGGCTCCTACAATGAGCAGTTCTTC. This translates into CASSESLTSGGSYNEQFF. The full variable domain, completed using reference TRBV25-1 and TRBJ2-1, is EADIYQTPRYLVIGTGKKITLECSQTMGHDKMYWYQQDPGMELHLIHYSYGVNSTEKGDLSSESTVSRIRTEHFPLTLESARPSHTSQYLCASSESLTSGGSYNEQFFGPGTRLTVL.

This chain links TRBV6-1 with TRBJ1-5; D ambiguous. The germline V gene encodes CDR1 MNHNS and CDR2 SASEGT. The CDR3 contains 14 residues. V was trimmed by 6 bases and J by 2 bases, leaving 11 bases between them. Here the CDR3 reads CASREGGGNQPQHF. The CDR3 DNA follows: TGTGCCAGCAGAGAGGGAGGCGGCAATCAGCCCCAGCATTTT.

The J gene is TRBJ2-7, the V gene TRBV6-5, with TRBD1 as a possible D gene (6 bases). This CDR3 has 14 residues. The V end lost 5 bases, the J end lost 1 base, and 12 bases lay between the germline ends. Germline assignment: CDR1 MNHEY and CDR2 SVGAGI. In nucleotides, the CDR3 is TGTGCCAGCAGTCGAGCCAGGGGTTCCTACGAGCAGTACTTC. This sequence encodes CASSRARGSYEQYF.

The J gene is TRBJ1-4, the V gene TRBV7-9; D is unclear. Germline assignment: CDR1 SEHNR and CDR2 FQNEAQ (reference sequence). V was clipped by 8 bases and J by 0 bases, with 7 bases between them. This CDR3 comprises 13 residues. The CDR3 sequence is CASQTATNEKLFF. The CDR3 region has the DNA TGTGCCAGCCAAACTGCAACTAATGAAAAACTGTTTTTT.

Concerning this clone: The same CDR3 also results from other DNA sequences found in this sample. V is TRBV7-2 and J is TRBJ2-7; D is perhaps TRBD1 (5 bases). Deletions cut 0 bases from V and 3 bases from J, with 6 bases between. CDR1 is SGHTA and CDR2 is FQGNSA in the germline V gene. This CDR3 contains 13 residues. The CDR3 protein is CASSLARGYEQYF. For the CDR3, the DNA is TGTGCCAGCAGCTTAGCTAGGGGCTACGAGCAGTACTTC.

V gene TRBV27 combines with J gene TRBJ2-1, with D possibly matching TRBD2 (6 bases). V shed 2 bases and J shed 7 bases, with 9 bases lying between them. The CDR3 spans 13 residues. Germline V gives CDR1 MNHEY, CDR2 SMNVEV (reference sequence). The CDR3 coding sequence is TGTGCCAGCAGTTTAAGGAGGGATAATGAGCAGTTCTTC. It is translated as CASSLRRDNEQFF.

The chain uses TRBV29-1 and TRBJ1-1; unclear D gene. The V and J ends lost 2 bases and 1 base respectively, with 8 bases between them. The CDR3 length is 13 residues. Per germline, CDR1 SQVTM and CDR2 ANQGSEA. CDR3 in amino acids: CSVETGENTEAFF. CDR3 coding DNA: TGCAGCGTTGAAACCGGGGAGAACACTGAAGCTTTCTTT.

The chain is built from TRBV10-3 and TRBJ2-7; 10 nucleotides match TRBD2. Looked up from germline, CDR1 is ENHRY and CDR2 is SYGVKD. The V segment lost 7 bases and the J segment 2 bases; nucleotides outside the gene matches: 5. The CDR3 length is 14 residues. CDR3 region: CAITPGLATYEQYF. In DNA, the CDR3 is TGTGCCATCACCCCGGGACTAGCGACCTACGAGCAGTACTTC.

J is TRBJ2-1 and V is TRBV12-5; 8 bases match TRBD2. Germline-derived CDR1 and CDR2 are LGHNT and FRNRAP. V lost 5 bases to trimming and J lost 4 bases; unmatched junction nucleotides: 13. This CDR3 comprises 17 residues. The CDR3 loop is CASGTRLASEDYNEQFF. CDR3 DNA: TGTGCTAGTGGTACCCGACTAGCGTCAGAAGATTACAATGAGCAGTTCTTC.

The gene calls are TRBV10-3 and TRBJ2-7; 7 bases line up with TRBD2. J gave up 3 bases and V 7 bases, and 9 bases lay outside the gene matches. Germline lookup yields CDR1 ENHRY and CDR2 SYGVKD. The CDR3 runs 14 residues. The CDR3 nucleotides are TGTGCCATCAAGTGGGGATCGGGGGGCTACGAGCAGTACTTC. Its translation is CAIKWGSGGYEQYF.

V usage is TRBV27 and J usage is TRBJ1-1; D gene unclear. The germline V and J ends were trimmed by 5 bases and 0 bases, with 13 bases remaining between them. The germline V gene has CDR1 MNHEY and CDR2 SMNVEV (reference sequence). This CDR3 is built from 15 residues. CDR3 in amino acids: CASSPRTPMNTEAFF. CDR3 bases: TGTGCCAGCAGTCCGCGGACCCCTATGAACACTGAAGCTTTCTTT.